This is a list of T cell receptor beta chains from one sample in a study of blood T cell repertoires in COVID-19. Clones were sequenced by immunoSEQ multiplex PCR, and TCRdb holds only the in-frame ones, with some missing. The sample consists of about 120,000 clones, 70% to 85% of them appearing once. Sequenced input: peripheral blood. All receptors come from a man aged 65 to 79 with active or convalescent COVID-19. Each CDR3 is given with its conserved first and last residue. D genes are given only for firm matches. Only part of the rows carry a size: once, few, many, or a class if the clone is expanded.

CDR3aa | CDR3nt | v_gene | abundance | d_gene | j_gene
CASSWGTGINTEAFF | TGTGCCAGCAGCTGGGGGACAGGGATAAACACTGAAGCTTTCTTT | TRBV5-5 | - | TRBD1 | TRBJ1-1
CASSESGKQTNEQFF | TGTGCCAGCAGTGAGAGCGGTAAGCAAACCAATGAGCAGTTCTTC | TRBV2 | many | - | TRBJ2-1
CASSQDGRGGNEQFF | TGTGCCAGCAGCCAAGATGGGCGGGGGGGCAATGAGCAGTTCTTC | TRBV4-2 | - | TRBD2 | TRBJ2-1
CASRGLAGVDTQYF | TGTGCCTCCAGGGGGCTAGCGGGGGTCGATACGCAGTATTTT | TRBV19 | - | TRBD2 | TRBJ2-3
CSVLGGLAARLNTDTQYF | TGCAGCGTTTTGGGGGGATTAGCGGCGCGGTTGAACACAGATACGCAGTATTTT | TRBV29-1 | - | - | TRBJ2-3
CASSSTEKLFF | TGTGCCAGCAGCTCGACAGAAAAACTGTTTTTT | TRBV7-9 | - | - | TRBJ1-4
CASSIEGTGRLRSINEQYF | TGTGCCAGTAGTATAGAAGGAACAGGAAGGCTCCGGTCCATTAACGAGCAGTACTTC | TRBV19 | few | - | TRBJ2-7
CSVDRTNTGELFF | TGCAGCGTAGACAGGACGAACACCGGGGAGCTGTTTTTT | TRBV29-1 | - | - | TRBJ2-2
CASSQDSAGINGYTF | TGTGCCAGCAGCCAAGATTCGGCGGGGATCAATGGCTACACCTTC | TRBV14 | - | - | TRBJ1-2
CASSLEAGSNQPQHF | TGCGCCAGCAGCTTGGAGGCGGGTAGCAATCAGCCCCAGCATTTT | TRBV5-1 | once | - | TRBJ1-5
CASSQDGTASRPDTQYF | TGCGCCAGCAGCCAAGATGGGACAGCTTCTCGCCCAGATACGCAGTATTTT | TRBV4-3 | - | TRBD1 | TRBJ2-3
CASSFDSPAYEQYF | TGTGCCAGCAGTTTCGACTCCCCCGCGTACGAGCAGTACTTC | TRBV6-5 | few | - | TRBJ2-7
CASRAGNEKLFF | TGTGCCAGCCGAGCCGGGAATGAAAAACTGTTTTTT | TRBV18 | - | - | TRBJ1-4
CASSPMGQYSYEQYF | TGTGCCAGCTCACCAATGGGACAGTACTCCTACGAGCAGTACTTC | TRBV18 | - | TRBD1 | TRBJ2-7
CASTTRAGGNSPLHF | TGTGCCAGCACCACCAGGGCAGGGGGGAATTCACCCCTCCACTTT | TRBV27 | - | TRBD1 | TRBJ1-6
CASSAQGVGQPQHF | TGTGCCAGCAGTGCGCAGGGTGTGGGTCAGCCCCAGCATTTT | TRBV2 | once | - | TRBJ1-5
CSVDGESGVRETQYF | TGCAGCGTTGACGGGGAATCGGGGGTCAGAGAGACCCAGTACTTC | TRBV29-1 | - | - | TRBJ2-5
CASSRDRVNTEAFF | TGTGCCAGCAGCCGGGACAGGGTGAACACTGAAGCTTTCTTT | TRBV7-2 | - | TRBD1 | TRBJ1-1
CASSKGTRGYEQYF | TGTGCCAGCAGCAAAGGGACTAGGGGTTACGAGCAGTACTTC | TRBV21-1 | once | - | TRBJ2-7
CASSLVIEIGRGNTIYF | TGTGCCAGCAGCTTAGTAATCGAAATCGGTCGGGGAAACACCATATATTTT | TRBV7-9 | - | - | TRBJ1-3
CAWRRQALQGSGYTF | TGTGCCTGGAGACGTCAGGCCTTACAGGGTTCTGGCTACACCTTC | TRBV30 | - | - | TRBJ1-2
CASSLLAGTGGFGYTF | TGTGCCAGCAGTTTATTGGCTGGGACAGGGGGGTTTGGCTACACCTTC | TRBV28 | once | TRBD1 | TRBJ1-2
CASSPLTGNSPLHF | TGTGCCAGCAGTCCCCTTACAGGGAACTCACCCCTCCACTTT | TRBV6-5 | - | - | TRBJ1-6
CASSRARAGQVNTEAFF | TGTGCCAGCAGCCGAGCCCGAGCTGGACAGGTGAACACTGAAGCTTTCTTT | TRBV6-2/TRBV6-3 | once | TRBD1 | TRBJ1-1
CASSFNTGTGDTF | TGCGCCAGCAGTTTTAACACCGGGACAGGGGATACCTTC | TRBV5-1 | - | TRBD1 | TRBJ1-2
CASSSRQGHRTIYF | TGTGCCAGCAGTTCCCGACAGGGGCACCGCACCATATATTTT | TRBV27 | - | TRBD1 | TRBJ1-3
CASSRAGTYEQYF | TGTGCCAGCAGCCGGGCGGGAACCTACGAGCAGTACTTC | TRBV4-2 | - | - | TRBJ2-7
CASSLTANTGELFF | TGCGCCAGCAGCTTGACAGCTAACACCGGGGAGCTGTTTTTT | TRBV5-1 | once | - | TRBJ2-2
CASSYQENTEAFF | TGCGCCAGCAGCTATCAGGAAAACACTGAAGCTTTCTTT | TRBV5-1 | once | - | TRBJ1-1
CASGWDRGYNEQFF | TGTGCCAGCGGGTGGGACAGGGGCTACAATGAGCAGTTCTTC | TRBV28 | - | TRBD1 | TRBJ2-1
CAWSPTGIPSYEQYF | TGTGCCTGGAGCCCAACAGGAATTCCCTCCTACGAGCAGTACTTC | TRBV30 | - | - | TRBJ2-7
CASSLFPGLDGYTF | TGTGCCAGCAGTTTATTTCCAGGGCTTGATGGCTACACCTTC | TRBV27 | few | - | TRBJ1-2
CASSAPGPQHF | TGTGCCAGCAGCGCCCCGGGGCCCCAGCATTTT | TRBV6-2/TRBV6-3 | once | - | TRBJ1-5
CASSTGTGGYEQFF | TGTGCCAGCAGCACAGGGACAGGGGGCTATGAGCAGTTCTTC | TRBV7-2 | - | TRBD1 | TRBJ2-1
CASSPDSLYGYTF | TGTGCCAGCAGTCCCGACAGTCTATATGGCTACACCTTC | TRBV6-5 | - | - | TRBJ1-2
CASSEIGAGNTEAFF | TGTGCCAGCAGTGAAATCGGCGCAGGAAACACTGAAGCTTTCTTT | TRBV25-1 | - | - | TRBJ1-1
CASRTELDSYEQYF | TGTGCCAGCAGAACTGAGCTAGACTCCTACGAGCAGTACTTC | TRBV27 | - | - | TRBJ2-7
CASSGDRWEETQYF | TGTGCCAGCAGCGGGGACAGGTGGGAAGAGACCCAGTACTTC | TRBV11-2 | - | TRBD1 | TRBJ2-5
CASSHNPSGRAEQFF | TGTGCCAGCAGCCACAACCCTAGCGGGAGGGCTGAGCAGTTCTTC | TRBV3-1/TRBV3-2 | - | TRBD2 | TRBJ2-1
CASSRTGAGNTIYF | TGTGCCAGCAGTCGTACAGGGGCTGGAAACACCATATATTTT | TRBV6-5 | - | TRBD1 | TRBJ1-3
CASSLGAQPQHF | TGTGCCAGCAGCCTTGGAGCACAGCCCCAGCATTTT | TRBV5-8 | - | - | TRBJ1-5
CASSLGARGRPDGTEAFF | TGTGCCAGCAGCTTGGGGGCCAGGGGGCGCCCTGATGGGACTGAAGCTTTCTTT | TRBV5-4 | - | TRBD1 | TRBJ1-1
CASSLKGGASSTQYF | TGTGCCAGCAGCTTAAAAGGGGGGGCTAGCTCCACGCAGTATTTT | TRBV7-3 | - | - | TRBJ2-3
CASSLRQGEQYF | TGTGCCAGCAGCCTGCGTCAGGGCGAGCAGTACTTC | TRBV3-1/TRBV3-2 | - | - | TRBJ2-7
CASSEQGLNTEAFF | TGTGCCAGCAGTGAACAGGGGTTGAACACTGAAGCTTTCTTT | TRBV2 | - | - | TRBJ1-1
CASSQGTSGASSSYEQYF | TGCGCCAGCAGCCAAGGGACTAGCGGGGCATCAAGCTCCTACGAGCAGTACTTC | TRBV4-1 | - | TRBD2 | TRBJ2-7
CASSAKGATNEKLFF | TGTGCCAGCAGCGCAAAGGGGGCAACTAATGAAAAACTGTTTTTT | TRBV9 | - | - | TRBJ1-4
CASSYSTGFHYEQYF | TGTGCCAGCAGTTACTCGACGGGGTTTCATTACGAGCAGTACTTC | TRBV6-6 | few | - | TRBJ2-7
CASSELAGTPQETQYF | TGTGCCAGCAGCGAACTAGCGGGGACTCCCCAAGAGACCCAGTACTTC | TRBV2 | - | TRBD2 | TRBJ2-5
CASSLEPGQRYEQYF | TGTGCCAGCAGCTTGGAGCCGGGACAGCGCTACGAGCAGTACTTC | TRBV5-5 | - | TRBD1 | TRBJ2-7
CASSVGTNSNNEQFF | TGCGCCAGCAGCGTTGGGACTAATTCAAACAATGAGCAGTTCTTC | TRBV5-1 | - | TRBD2 | TRBJ2-1